This T cell receptor (beta chain) was captured in a study of blood T cell repertoires in COVID-19. The CDR3 contains 13 residues. Trimming cost V 6 bases and J 4 bases; bases outside gene matches: 4. Repertoires were generated with immunoSEQ multiplex PCR, while TCRdb's copy carries only in-frame clones and drops some. Of about 70,000 clones in the sample, roughly 84% are singletons; the top ten hold roughly a tenth. The rearrangement links TRBV12-3 or TRBV12-4 to TRBJ2-5; 8 bases line up with TRBD1. Sequenced input: peripheral blood. This clonotype was sampled from a woman under 30 with acute or convalescent COVID-19. Here the CDR3 reads CASSPDRGETQYF. The CDR3 coding sequence is TGTGCCAGCAGCCCCGACAGGGGAGAGACCCAGTACTTC.